Below are 21 T cell receptor beta chains sequenced from a single sample in a study of cytomegalovirus exposure and HLA in healthy donors. Primers included in the PCR were 60 Vbeta and 13 Jbeta primers. This table comes from immunoSEQ multiplex PCR, and its TCRdb copy is limited to in-frame clones, with some not included. The sample consists of approximately 150,000 clones, more than 75% of them appearing once. The sequenced sample consisted of PBMCs. The receptors shown here come from a woman in her 40s in good health and CMV-seronegative.

V usage is TRBV7-2 and J usage is TRBJ2-7; 15 nucleotides line up with TRBD2. Germline trimming cut 5 bases from V and 4 bases from J; bases unmatched to any gene: 3. There are 15 residues in the CDR3. Germline CDR1 reads SGHTA; CDR2 reads FQGNSA. CDR3 region: CASSKGTSGGYEQYF. CDR3 DNA sequence: TGTGCCAGCAGCAAAGGGACTAGCGGGGGGTACGAGCAGTACTTC.

The chain carries TRBV30 and TRBJ2-1, with 7 bases identical to TRBD2. Trimming took 5 bases from V and 6 from J; bases not matched to a gene: 4. Germline V gene lookup returns CDR1 GTSNPN and CDR2 SVGIG (reference sequence). The CDR3 consists of 12 residues. CDR3 in amino acids: CAWGLEFNEQFF. The CDR3 nucleotides are TGTGCCTGGGGACTAGAGTTCAATGAGCAGTTCTTC.

V gene TRBV9 combines with J gene TRBJ1-1; TRBD1 agrees at 7 bases. The CDR3 has 14 amino acids. Germline-derived CDR1 and CDR2 are SGDLS and YYNGEE. Germline trimming cut 3 bases from V and 3 bases from J; bases unmatched to any gene: 5. The CDR3 loop is CASSGGQAYTEAFF. The CDR3 DNA sequence: TGTGCCAGCAGCGGAGGACAGGCTTACACTGAAGCTTTCTTT. Combining the CDR3 with reference TRBV9 and TRBJ1-1 gives the whole variable domain DSGVTQTPKHLITATGQRVTLRCSPRSGDLSVYWYQQSLDQGLQFLIQYYNGEERAKGNILERFSAQQFPDLHSELNLSSLELGDSALYFCASSGGQAYTEAFFGQGTRLTVV.

The V and J genes are TRBV6-5 and TRBJ2-3, with 8 bases aligning to TRBD2. The CDR3 extends over 16 amino acids. The V gene's germline CDR1 is MNHEY and CDR2 SVGAGI. With 0 bases clipped from V and 2 bases from J, the junction kept 4 bases outside the gene matches. As DNA, the CDR3 is TGTGCCAGCAGTTACTCAACTAGCGGATACACAGATACGCAGTATTTT. This sequence encodes CASSYSTSGYTDTQYF.

The chain employs TRBV7-5 and TRBJ2-3; TRBD1 is the table's D call and was not checked against the DNA. TRBV7-5 is a documented pseudogene. The CDR3 consists of 18 residues. CDR3 in amino acids: CARSLADRGPSDTDTQYF. In DNA form, the CDR3 reads TGTGCCAGAAGCTTGGCGGACAGGGGCCCTTCGGACACAGATACGCAGTATTTT.

This clone was seen a handful of times. The V gene is TRBV5-1, the J gene TRBJ2-7; 9 nucleotides agree with TRBD1. The CDR3 runs to 14 residues. The trim removed 0 bases at V and 7 bases at J, leaving 5 bases unmatched. CDR1 and CDR2 from the germline V gene are SGHRS and YFSETQ. Here the CDR3 reads CASSLGTGAREQYF. DNA of the CDR3: TGCGCCAGCAGCTTGGGGACAGGGGCTCGGGAGCAGTACTTC.

The genes are TRBV14 and TRBJ2-5; possibly TRBD2 for D (6 bases). CDR3 length: 15 residues. In germline, CDR1 is SGHDN, CDR2 FVKESK. Trimming took off 0 bases at V and 4 bases at J, with 12 bases between the two ends. CDR3 nucleotide sequence: TGTGCCAGCAGCCAAGATCGGGGGTTTCGAGAGACCCAGTACTTC. Protein product: CASSQDRGFRETQYF.

CDR3 residues: CASSPRTSWGEQYF. DNA for the CDR3: TGTGCCAGCAGCCCTCGGACTAGCTGGGGCGAGCAGTACTTC. The chain links TRBV9 to TRBJ2-7; 8 nucleotides align to TRBD2. V lost 4 bases to trimming and J lost 6 bases; unmatched junction nucleotides: 9. CDR1 is SGDLS and CDR2 is YYNGEE in the germline V gene. The length of the CDR3 is 14 residues.

The J gene is TRBJ2-2, the V gene TRBV6-5; 10 nucleotides agree with TRBD2. V shed 0 bases and J 6 bases; nucleotides not matched to a gene: 1. This CDR3 contains 15 residues. CDR1 and CDR2 from the germline V gene are MNHEY and SVGAGI. The CDR3 sequence is CASSYSSGGAGELFF. CDR3 coding DNA: TGTGCCAGCAGTTACTCCAGCGGGGGGGCCGGGGAGCTGTTTTTT.

The genes are TRBV28 and TRBJ1-1, with 8 bases aligning to TRBD1. The V and J ends lost 6 bases and 3 bases, in that order; junction bases with no gene match: 3. CDR1 and CDR2 from the germline V gene are MDHEN and SYDVKM. CDR3 length equals 13 residues. CDR3 residues: CASSPRGHTEAFF. The CDR3 bases are TGTGCCAGCAGCCCCAGGGGGCACACTGAAGCTTTCTTT.

The chain couples TRBV9 to TRBJ1-1; a weak D match, TRBD1 (5 bases). The length of the CDR3 is 14 residues. The V end was cut by 2 bases, the J end by 1 base, with 9 bases between. Germline loops: CDR1 SGDLS, CDR2 YYNGEE. The CDR3 here is CASSVRGRNTEAFF. In DNA form, the CDR3 reads TGTGCCAGCAGCGTTAGGGGTCGGAACACTGAAGCTTTCTTT.

This clone was recorded once. The J gene is TRBJ1-2, the V gene TRBV7-9; D gene ambiguous. From germline, CDR1 is SEHNR and CDR2 FQNEAQ (reference sequence). CDR3 size: 11 residues. With 2 bases removed from V and 8 bases from J, the gap between germline ends came to 6 bases. CDR3 coding DNA: TGTGCCAGCAGCTTAAACAGCGGCTACACCTTC. Translated, it gives CASSLNSGYTF.

J is TRBJ1-3 and V is TRBV5-1; the D is unclear. The CDR3 is made up of 14 amino acids. Germline V CDR1 and CDR2: SGHRS, YFSETQ. V lost 4 bases to trimming and J lost 4 bases, with 12 bases between them. The DNA for the CDR3 is TGCGCCAGCAGCGAGAGTTCTTCCGGAAACACCATATATTTT. It specifies CASSESSSGNTIYF.

The chain links TRBV25-1 to TRBJ1-1, with D possibly matching TRBD1 (6 bases). V lost 1 base, J lost 3 bases, and 12 bases lay in between. Germline V gene lookup returns CDR1 MGHDK and CDR2 SYGVNS. This CDR3 region has 15 residues. CDR3 protein: CASSESSYRDTEAFF. The CDR3 nucleotides read TGTGCCAGCAGTGAATCGTCGTACAGGGACACTGAAGCTTTCTTT. The full variable domain, completed using reference TRBV25-1 and TRBJ1-1, is EADIYQTPRYLVIGTGKKITLECSQTMGHDKMYWYQQDPGMELHLIHYSYGVNSTEKGDLSSESTVSRIRTEHFPLTLESARPSHTSQYLCASSESSYRDTEAFFGQGTRLTVV.

A remark on this clone: The junction departs from the called germline gene at one end, perhaps through a read error. This chain uses TRBV6-5 with TRBJ2-4; tentatively, D is TRBD2 (5 bases). CDR1 is MNHEY, CDR2 SVGAGI, per germline. The CDR3 loop spans 15 amino acids. The CDR3 loop reads CASSLSRAAKNSQYF. The CDR3 region has the DNA TGTGCCAGCAGTCTCTCGAGGGCGGCCAAAAACAGTCAGTACTTC.

The V and J genes are TRBV11-2 and TRBJ1-2; 10 bases match TRBD1. The germline V gene encodes CDR1 SGHAT and CDR2 FQNNGV. The CDR3 is 14 residues long. Losses at the gene ends were 7 bases for V and 4 bases for J; bases not matched to a gene: 6. The CDR3 loop reads CASTWTGGTYGYTF. CDR3 nucleotides: TGTGCCAGCACCTGGACAGGGGGGACCTATGGCTACACCTTC.

The rearrangement joins TRBV5-1 to TRBJ2-7; D might be TRBD1 (5 bases). V was pared by 4 bases and J by 13 bases, with 24 bases between. CDR1 and CDR2 (germline): SGHRS, YFSETQ. CDR3 length: 14 amino acids. This CDR3 reads CASSPDGAYTPQYF. CDR3 coding DNA: TGCGCCAGCAGCCCGGATGGGGCTTACACGCCACAATACTTC.

The chain is built from TRBV7-2 and TRBJ2-3; D gene ambiguous. Germline V gene sequence: CDR1 SGHTA, CDR2 FQGNSA. The CDR3 sequence is 16 residues long. The V end was cut by 1 base, the J end by 2 bases, with 13 bases between. CDR3 in amino acids: CASSLVWASTTDTQYF. DNA for the CDR3: TGTGCCAGCAGCTTAGTCTGGGCTTCCACCACAGATACGCAGTATTTT.

The chain has TRBV11-2 and TRBJ2-3; 7 bases line up with TRBD2. The germline V gene encodes CDR1 SGHAT and CDR2 FQNNGV. J gave up 8 bases and V 5 bases, and 7 bases lay outside the gene matches. There are 13 residues in the CDR3. The CDR3 DNA reads as TGTGCCAGCAGCCCTTCGACTAGCATTACGCAGTATTTT. Protein: CASSPSTSITQYF.

Only a few counts were recorded for this clone. V and J are TRBV28 and TRBJ2-7; TRBD1 matches at 9 bases. The CDR3 has 14 amino acids. Looked up from germline, CDR1 is MDHEN and CDR2 is SYDVKM. The trim removed 6 bases at V and 6 bases at J, leaving 9 bases unmatched. CDR3 nucleotides: TGTGCCAGCAGCGGGACAGGGTGGGCGGGCGAGCAGTACTTC. The encoded protein is CASSGTGWAGEQYF.

This sequence joins TRBV9 and TRBJ2-1; 7 nucleotides agree with TRBD2. The CDR3 is made up of 14 amino acids. Germline CDR1 and CDR2: SGDLS and YYNGEE. Losses at the gene ends were 2 bases for V and 9 bases for J; bases not matched to a gene: 8. This chain's CDR3 is CASSVGLAVGEQFF. The CDR3 bases are TGTGCCAGCAGCGTTGGGCTAGCGGTCGGTGAGCAGTTCTTC.